This T cell receptor beta chain was sequenced during a study of cytomegalovirus exposure and HLA in healthy donors. Across the whole study: Of some 400 genotyped donors, more than 75% clustered with self-reported Caucasian donors. Study-level results: HLA restriction was apparent for most CMV-associated TCR beta chains in a later analysis.

The PCR made use of 60 Vbeta and 13 Jbeta primers. Profiled with immunoSEQ multiplex PCR; TCRdb holds only in-frame clones, not every one. The repertoire consists of about 150,000 clones, with about 76% occurring once and the leading ten covering roughly 5.2%. Germline V gene lookup returns CDR1 SQVTM and CDR2 ANQGSEA. The V and J ends lost 4 bases and 1 base, in that order; junction bases with no gene match: 4. The CDR3 has 14 amino acids. At sampling all donors were nominally healthy, likely with unrecorded immune exposures. Note on this clone: The target antigen is unknown.

The chain uses TRBV29-1 and TRBJ2-3, with 8 bases matching TRBD2. The sequence derives from a woman under 30 in good health and CMV-seropositive. Source material: PBMCs. Here the CDR3 reads CSVAPRGGTDTQYF. As DNA, the CDR3 is TGCAGCGTTGCCCCGCGGGGGGGCACAGATACGCAGTATTTT.